The rows below give T cell receptor beta chains drawn from one sample of a study of blood T cell repertoires in COVID-19. Repertoires were generated with immunoSEQ multiplex PCR, while TCRdb's copy carries only in-frame clones and drops some. The repertoire holds about 240,000 clones, with roughly 82% as singletons. Source material: peripheral blood. The source is a man older than 75 with acute or convalescent COVID-19. CDR3s include the opening cysteine and the closing phenylalanine or tryptophan. The order of the fields is CDR3 protein, CDR3 DNA, J gene, V gene, clone size, D gene. D genes are given only for firm matches. Some rows mark clone size as missing; the rest say once, few, many or name a class of expanded clone.

CASSLPPQRETQYF | TGTGCCAGCAGTTTACCCCCCCAACGGGAGACCCAGTACTTC | TRBJ2-5 | TRBV28 | NA | NA
CASTTGNYGYTF | TGTGCCAGCACCACAGGGAACTATGGCTACACCTTC | TRBJ1-2 | TRBV28 | NA | NA
CASRPQGGRGSPLHF | TGTGCCAGCAGACCTCAGGGTGGACGAGGTTCACCCCTCCACTTT | TRBJ1-6 | TRBV28 | once | NA
CASNRDRVAQETQYF | TGTGCCAGCAATCGGGACAGGGTAGCCCAAGAGACCCAGTACTTC | TRBJ2-5 | TRBV6-6 | once | TRBD1
CASWDRHTGNTIYF | TGTGCCAGCTGGGACAGGCACACTGGAAACACCATATATTTT | TRBJ1-3 | TRBV6-6 | NA | TRBD1
CASSLEGHPLDTQYF | TGCGCCAGCAGCTTGGAGGGACACCCCCTAGATACGCAGTATTTT | TRBJ2-3 | TRBV5-1 | NA | NA
CASTPSSFGYTF | TGTGCCAGCACCCCCAGTTCCTTTGGCTACACCTTC | TRBJ1-2 | TRBV28 | many | NA
CASSWPSGDTGELFF | TGTGCCAGCAGCTGGCCTAGCGGGGATACCGGGGAGCTGTTTTTT | TRBJ2-2 | TRBV7-9 | NA | TRBD2
CASSQRQGSPYEQYF | TGTGCCAGCAGCCAGCGACAGGGTAGTCCCTACGAGCAGTACTTC | TRBJ2-7 | TRBV3-1/TRBV3-2 | NA | TRBD1
CASSYRDSLGKLFF | TGTGCCAGCAGTTACCGGGACAGTTTAGGAAAACTGTTTTTT | TRBJ1-4 | TRBV27 | NA | TRBD1
CASSVRQGSTDTQYF | TGTGCCAGCAGCGTTCGACAGGGTAGCACAGATACGCAGTATTTT | TRBJ2-3 | TRBV9 | NA | TRBD1
CTSSRDRKAFF | TGCACCAGCAGCCGGGACAGGAAAGCTTTCTTT | TRBJ1-1 | TRBV1 | NA | NA
CASSLSTGDGGGYTF | TGTGCCAGCAGTTTGAGTACAGGGGATGGTGGTGGCTACACCTTC | TRBJ1-2 | TRBV28 | once | TRBD1
CASSQGQTEAFF | TGTGCCAGCAGCCAAGGACAGACTGAAGCTTTCTTT | TRBJ1-1 | TRBV6-5 | NA | NA
CASSLAAPTGELFF | TGTGCCAGCAGTCTAGCGGCCCCCACCGGGGAGCTGTTTTTT | TRBJ2-2 | TRBV28 | NA | TRBD2
CASSIIGGAEAFF | TGTGCCAGTAGTATAATAGGAGGGGCTGAAGCTTTCTTT | TRBJ1-1 | TRBV19 | NA | NA
CASSYQEGRETQYF | TGTGCCAGCAGTTACCAGGAGGGGCGGGAGACCCAGTACTTC | TRBJ2-5 | TRBV7-2 | NA | NA
CASSLEGQHNSPLHF | TGCGCCAGCAGCTTGGAGGGACAGCATAATTCACCCCTCCACTTT | TRBJ1-6 | TRBV5-1 | NA | TRBD1
CASSYGSGRGQETQYF | TGTGCCAGCAGTTACGGTAGCGGGAGGGGTCAAGAGACCCAGTACTTC | TRBJ2-5 | TRBV6-2/TRBV6-3 | NA | TRBD2
CASSLMSSGELFF | TGTGCCAGCAGCTTAATGTCATCCGGGGAGCTGTTTTTT | TRBJ2-2 | TRBV11-2 | NA | NA
CASTRSTYNEQFF | TGTGCCAGCACCCGAAGCACCTACAATGAGCAGTTCTTC | TRBJ2-1 | TRBV12-3/TRBV12-4 | NA | NA
CAGGGTRRETQYF | TGTGCCGGGGGCGGGACTAGGAGGGAGACCCAGTACTTC | TRBJ2-5 | TRBV28 | NA | TRBD2
CASSITGTAYGYTF | TGTGCCAGTAGTATTACGGGGACAGCCTATGGCTACACCTTC | TRBJ1-2 | TRBV19 | NA | TRBD1
CASSYPGLNTEAFF | TGTGCCAGCAGTTACCCAGGGTTGAACACTGAAGCTTTCTTT | TRBJ1-1 | TRBV6-6 | once | NA
CASRPSGTGGEQYF | TGTGCCAGCAGACCGTCGGGGACAGGGGGAGAGCAGTACTTC | TRBJ2-7 | TRBV28 | NA | TRBD1
CASSEGTGSTGELFF | TGTGCCAGCTCAGAGGGGACAGGGAGTACCGGGGAGCTGTTTTTT | TRBJ2-2 | TRBV18 | NA | TRBD1
CATSGGLGQFF | TGTGCCACCAGCGGCGGCCTAGGGCAGTTCTTC | TRBJ2-1 | TRBV24-1 | NA | NA
CATGETQPQHF | TGTGCCACCGGAGAAACTCAGCCCCAGCATTTT | TRBJ1-5 | TRBV19 | few | NA
CASSWGQNNSPLHF | TGTGCCAGCAGCTGGGGACAGAATAATTCACCCCTCCACTTT | TRBJ1-6 | TRBV11-2 | NA | TRBD1
CASSQAFGTSLSTDTQYF | TGCGCCAGCAGCCAAGCTTTTGGGACTAGCCTAAGCACAGATACGCAGTATTTT | TRBJ2-3 | TRBV4-1 | NA | TRBD2
CASSLNTGDTYEQYF | TGTGCCAGCAGCTTAAACACAGGCGACACCTACGAGCAGTACTTC | TRBJ2-7 | TRBV7-6 | NA | NA
CASSLGDASGIPYEQYF | TGTGCCAGCAGCTTAGGGGATGCTAGCGGGATTCCCTACGAGCAGTACTTC | TRBJ2-7 | TRBV7-3 | NA | TRBD2
CASSSQGIGAFF | TGTGCCAGCAGTTCCCAGGGTATAGGAGCTTTCTTT | TRBJ1-1 | TRBV6-5 | NA | NA
CASSPVTFRAFF | TGTGCCAGCAGCCCCGTGACATTTCGAGCTTTCTTT | TRBJ1-1 | TRBV7-9 | few | NA
CASSPGAASGVYEQYF | TGTGCCAGCAGCCCGGGAGCGGCTAGCGGTGTCTACGAGCAGTACTTC | TRBJ2-7 | TRBV3-1/TRBV3-2 | once | TRBD2
CASSLLGELFF | TGTGCCAGCAGCCTCCTCGGGGAGCTGTTTTTT | TRBJ2-2 | TRBV3-1/TRBV3-2 | NA | NA
CASSHGTGKTGYTF | TGTGCCAGCAGCCACGGGACAGGGAAAACGGGCTACACCTTC | TRBJ1-2 | TRBV7-2 | NA | TRBD1
CASSFQGKDEQYF | TGTGCCAGCAGTTTCCAGGGGAAGGACGAGCAGTACTTC | TRBJ2-7 | TRBV28 | NA | NA
CASSFTGTAGELFF | TGCGCCAGCAGCTTTACCGGGACTGCCGGGGAGCTGTTTTTT | TRBJ2-2 | TRBV5-1 | NA | NA
CASSLPRGGQKISTEAFF | TGTGCCAGCAGCCTCCCACGGGGGGGGCAAAAGATTTCTACTGAAGCTTTCTTT | TRBJ1-1 | TRBV2 | NA | NA